Included here is one T cell receptor beta chain sequence, with context. Random hexamers were used to reverse transcribe 0.5 to 1 ug of RNA. Each CDR3 protein is one row after TCRdb ran MiXCR on the immunoSEQ multiplex PCR reads. Among a few hundred thousand distinct CDR3 sequences, about 90% were seen once, and the ten largest hold about 0.12%. Those who served as multiple sclerosis controls were treatment-naive patients with stable or active relapsing-remitting disease. This sample stems from a study of CD8 T cells in Susac syndrome. This CDR3 region has 13 residues. Germline CDR1 is GTSNPN and CDR2 is SVGIG (reference sequence). Trimming cost V 3 bases and J 4 bases, with 12 bases left between them.

The genes are TRBV30 and TRBJ1-1; tentative D call: TRBD1 (6 bases). The source material was CD8+ T cells from PBMCs. The TCR was taken from a human donor with multiple sclerosis. CDR3 in amino acids: CAWRPGAGTEAFF. As DNA, the CDR3 is TGTGCCTGGAGGCCAGGGGCGGGCACTGAAGCTTTCTTT.